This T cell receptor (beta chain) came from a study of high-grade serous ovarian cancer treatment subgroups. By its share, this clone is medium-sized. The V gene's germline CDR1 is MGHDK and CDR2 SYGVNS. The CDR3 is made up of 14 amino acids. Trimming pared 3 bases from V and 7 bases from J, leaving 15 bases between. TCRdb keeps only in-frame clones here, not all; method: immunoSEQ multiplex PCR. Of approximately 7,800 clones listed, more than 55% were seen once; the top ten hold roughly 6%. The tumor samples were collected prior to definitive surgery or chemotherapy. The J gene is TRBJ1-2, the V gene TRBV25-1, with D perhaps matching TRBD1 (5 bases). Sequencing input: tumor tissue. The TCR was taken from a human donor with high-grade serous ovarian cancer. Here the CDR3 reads CASSDLGRAAGYTF. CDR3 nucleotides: TGTGCCAGCAGTGATTTGGGCAGGGCGGCTGGCTACACCTTC.